This TCR beta chain was identified in a study of cytomegalovirus exposure and HLA in healthy donors. V lost 5 bases to trimming and J lost 5 bases; unmatched junction nucleotides: 6. CDR1 is SGHTA, CDR2 FQGNSA, per germline. The CDR3 covers 15 residues. This cohort consisted of healthy bone marrow donors. PCR was performed using 60 Vbeta and 13 Jbeta primers. Sequencing was performed with immunoSEQ multiplex PCR; in TCRdb, only in-frame clones are kept and a portion is missing. This sample yields approximately 59,000 clones, of which around 68% are seen a single time; 15% to 20% belongs to the top ten.

The chain uses TRBV7-2 and TRBJ2-5; 12 positions match TRBD2. The specimen was PBMCs. This receptor was obtained from a man between 35 and 55 years old in good health and CMV-seropositive. CDR3 nucleotide sequence: TGTGCCAGCAGCGCTAGCGGGAGGGCCCTGGAGACCCAGTACTTC. As protein: CASSASGRALETQYF.